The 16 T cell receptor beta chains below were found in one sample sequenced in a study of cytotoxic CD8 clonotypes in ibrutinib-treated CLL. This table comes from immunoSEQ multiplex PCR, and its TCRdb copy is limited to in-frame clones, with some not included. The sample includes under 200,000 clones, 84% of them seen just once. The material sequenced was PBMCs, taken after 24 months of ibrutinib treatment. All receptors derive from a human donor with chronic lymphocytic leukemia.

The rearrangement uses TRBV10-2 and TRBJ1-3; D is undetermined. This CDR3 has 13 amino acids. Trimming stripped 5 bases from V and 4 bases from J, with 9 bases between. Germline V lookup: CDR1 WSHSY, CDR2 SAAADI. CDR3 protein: CASSMVLGNTIYF. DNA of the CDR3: TGCGCCAGCAGTATGGTACTGGGAAACACCATATATTTT.

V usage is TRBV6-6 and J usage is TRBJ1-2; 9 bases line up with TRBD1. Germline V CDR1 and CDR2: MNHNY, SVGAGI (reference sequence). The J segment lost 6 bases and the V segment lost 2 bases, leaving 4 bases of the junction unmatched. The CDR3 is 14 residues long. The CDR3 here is CASSYGGQGHGYTF. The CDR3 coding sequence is TGTGCCAGCAGTTACGGGGGACAGGGCCATGGCTACACCTTC.

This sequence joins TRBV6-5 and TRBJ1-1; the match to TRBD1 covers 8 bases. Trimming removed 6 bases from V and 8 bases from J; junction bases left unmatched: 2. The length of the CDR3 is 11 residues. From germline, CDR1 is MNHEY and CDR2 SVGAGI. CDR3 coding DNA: TGTGCCAGCAGGGGACAGGTGGAAGCTTTCTTT. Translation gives CASRGQVEAFF.

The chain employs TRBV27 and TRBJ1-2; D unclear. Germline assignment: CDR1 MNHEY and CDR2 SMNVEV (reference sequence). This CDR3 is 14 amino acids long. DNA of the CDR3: TGTGTCGTCGGTCACGTACCCCCTAACTATGGCTACACCTTC. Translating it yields CVVGHVPPNYGYTF.

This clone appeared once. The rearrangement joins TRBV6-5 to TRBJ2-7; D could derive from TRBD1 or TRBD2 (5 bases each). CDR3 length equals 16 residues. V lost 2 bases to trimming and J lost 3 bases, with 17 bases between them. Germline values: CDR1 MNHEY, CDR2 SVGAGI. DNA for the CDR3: TGTGCCAGCAGTTACGAGTCTGGGGGTAGCAACTACGAGCAGTACTTC. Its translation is CASSYESGGSNYEQYF.

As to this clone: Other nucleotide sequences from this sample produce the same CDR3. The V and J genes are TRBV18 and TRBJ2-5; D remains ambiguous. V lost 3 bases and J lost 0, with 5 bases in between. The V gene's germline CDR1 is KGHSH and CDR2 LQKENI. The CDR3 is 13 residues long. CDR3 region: CASSPGYQETQYF. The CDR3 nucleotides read TGTGCCAGCTCACCGGGGTACCAAGAGACCCAGTACTTC.

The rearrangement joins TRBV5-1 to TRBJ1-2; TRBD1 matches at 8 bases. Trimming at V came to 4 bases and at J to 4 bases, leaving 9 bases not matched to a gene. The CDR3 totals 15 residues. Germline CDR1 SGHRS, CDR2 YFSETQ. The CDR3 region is CASSLDGQGRYGYTF. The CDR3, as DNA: TGCGCCAGCAGCCTCGACGGACAGGGCCGCTATGGCTACACCTTC.

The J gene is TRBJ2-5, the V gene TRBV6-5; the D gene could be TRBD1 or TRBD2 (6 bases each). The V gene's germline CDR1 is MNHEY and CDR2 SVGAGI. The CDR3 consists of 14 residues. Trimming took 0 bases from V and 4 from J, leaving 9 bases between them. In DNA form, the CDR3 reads TGTGCCAGCAGTTACTCTGGGGGGCCAGAGACCCAGTACTTC. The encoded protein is CASSYSGGPETQYF.

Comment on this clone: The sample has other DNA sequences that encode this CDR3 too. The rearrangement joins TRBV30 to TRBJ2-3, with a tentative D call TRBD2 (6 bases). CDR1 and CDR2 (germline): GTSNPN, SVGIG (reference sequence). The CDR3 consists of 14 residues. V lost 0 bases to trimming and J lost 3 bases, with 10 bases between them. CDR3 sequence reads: CAWSVGGGTDTQYF. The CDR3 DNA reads TGTGCCTGGAGTGTGGGGGGTGGGACAGATACGCAGTATTTT.

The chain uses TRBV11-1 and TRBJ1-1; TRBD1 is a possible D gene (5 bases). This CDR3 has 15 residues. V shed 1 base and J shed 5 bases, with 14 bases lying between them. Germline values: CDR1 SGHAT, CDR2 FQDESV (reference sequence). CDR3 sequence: CASSLVPGKDTEAFF. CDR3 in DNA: TGTGCCAGCAGCTTAGTTCCAGGGAAAGATACTGAAGCTTTCTTT.

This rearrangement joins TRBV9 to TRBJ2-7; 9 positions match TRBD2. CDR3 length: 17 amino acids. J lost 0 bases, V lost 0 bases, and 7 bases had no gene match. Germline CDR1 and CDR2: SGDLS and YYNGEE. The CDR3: CASSVATLAGLSYEQYF. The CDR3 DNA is TGTGCCAGCAGCGTAGCGACACTAGCGGGCCTCTCCTACGAGCAGTACTTC.

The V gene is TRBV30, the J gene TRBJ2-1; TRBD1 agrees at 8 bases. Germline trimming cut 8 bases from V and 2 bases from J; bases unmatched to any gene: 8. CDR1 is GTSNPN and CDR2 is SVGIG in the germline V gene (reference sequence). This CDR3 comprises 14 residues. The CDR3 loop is CARNDRGTYNEQFF. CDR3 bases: TGTGCCAGAAACGACAGGGGAACCTACAATGAGCAGTTCTTC.

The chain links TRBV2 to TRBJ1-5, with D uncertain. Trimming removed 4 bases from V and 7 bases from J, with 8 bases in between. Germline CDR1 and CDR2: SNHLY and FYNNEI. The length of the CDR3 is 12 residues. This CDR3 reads CASSVGRQPQHF. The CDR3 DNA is TGTGCCAGCAGTGTAGGGCGGCAGCCCCAGCATTTT.

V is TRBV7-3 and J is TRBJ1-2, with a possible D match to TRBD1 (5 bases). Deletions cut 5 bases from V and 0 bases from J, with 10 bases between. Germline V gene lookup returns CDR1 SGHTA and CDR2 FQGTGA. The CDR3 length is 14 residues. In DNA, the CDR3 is TGTGCCAGCAGCCGCGACAGAGCTAACTATGGCTACACCTTC. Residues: CASSRDRANYGYTF.

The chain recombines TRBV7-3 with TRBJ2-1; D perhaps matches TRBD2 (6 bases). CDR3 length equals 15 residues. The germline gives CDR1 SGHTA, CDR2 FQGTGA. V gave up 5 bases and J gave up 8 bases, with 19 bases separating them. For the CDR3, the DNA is TGTGCCAGCAGCCCCACTAGCCGGGGAGTCGATGAGCAGTTCTTC. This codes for CASSPTSRGVDEQFF.

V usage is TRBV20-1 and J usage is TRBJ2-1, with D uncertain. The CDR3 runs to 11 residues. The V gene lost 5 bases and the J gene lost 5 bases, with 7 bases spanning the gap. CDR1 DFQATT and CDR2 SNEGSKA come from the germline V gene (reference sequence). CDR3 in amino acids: CSAPDHNEQFF. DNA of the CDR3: TGCAGTGCTCCGGACCACAATGAGCAGTTCTTC.